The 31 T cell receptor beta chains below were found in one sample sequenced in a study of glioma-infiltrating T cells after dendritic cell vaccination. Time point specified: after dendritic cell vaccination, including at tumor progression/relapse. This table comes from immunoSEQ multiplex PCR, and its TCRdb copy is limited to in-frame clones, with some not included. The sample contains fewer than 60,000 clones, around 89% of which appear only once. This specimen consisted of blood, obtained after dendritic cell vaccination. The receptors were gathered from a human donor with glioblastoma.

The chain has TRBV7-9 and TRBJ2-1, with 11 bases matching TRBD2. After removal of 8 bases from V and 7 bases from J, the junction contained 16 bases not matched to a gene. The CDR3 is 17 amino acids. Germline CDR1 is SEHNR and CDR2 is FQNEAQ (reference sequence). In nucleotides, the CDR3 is TGTGCCAGCTCCCGTACAACCGGGGCTAGCGGGAGGAATGAGCAGTTCTTC. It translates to CASSRTTGASGRNEQFF.

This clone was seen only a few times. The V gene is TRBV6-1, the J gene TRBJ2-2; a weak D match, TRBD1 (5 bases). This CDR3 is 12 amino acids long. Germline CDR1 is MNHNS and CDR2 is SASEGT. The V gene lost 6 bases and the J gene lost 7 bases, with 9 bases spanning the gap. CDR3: CASRGLVGELFF. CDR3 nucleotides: TGTGCCAGCAGGGGGCTGGTCGGGGAGCTGTTTTTT.

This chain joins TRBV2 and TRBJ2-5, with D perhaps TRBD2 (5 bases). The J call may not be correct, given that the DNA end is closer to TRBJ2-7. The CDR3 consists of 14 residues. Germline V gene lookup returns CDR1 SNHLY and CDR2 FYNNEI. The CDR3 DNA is TGTGCCAGCAGTCTGGATCAAACGGGATACGAGCAGTACTTC. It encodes CASSLDQTGYEQYF.

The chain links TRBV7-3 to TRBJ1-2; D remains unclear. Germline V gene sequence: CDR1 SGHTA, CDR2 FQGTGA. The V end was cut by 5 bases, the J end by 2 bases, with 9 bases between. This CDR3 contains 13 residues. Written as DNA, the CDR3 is TGTGCCAGCAGCCCCGACAAGAACTATGGCTACACCTTC. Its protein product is CASSPDKNYGYTF. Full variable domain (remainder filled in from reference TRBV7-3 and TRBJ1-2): GAGVSQTPSNKVTEKGKYVELRCDPISGHTALYWYRQSLGQGPEFLIYFQGTGAADDSGLPNDRFFAVRPEGSVSTLKIQRTERGDSAVYLCASSPDKNYGYTFGSGTRLTVV.

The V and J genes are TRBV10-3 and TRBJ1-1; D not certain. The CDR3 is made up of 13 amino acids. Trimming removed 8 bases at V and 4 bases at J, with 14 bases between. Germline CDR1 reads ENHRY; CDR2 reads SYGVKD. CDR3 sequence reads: CAIRLDGVTEAFF. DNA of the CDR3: TGTGCCATCCGACTGGACGGGGTCACTGAAGCTTTCTTT.

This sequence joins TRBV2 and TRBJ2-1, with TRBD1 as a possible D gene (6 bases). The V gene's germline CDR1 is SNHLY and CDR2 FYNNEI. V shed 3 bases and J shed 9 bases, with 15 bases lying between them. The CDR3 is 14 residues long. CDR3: CASSDSGWTVEQFF. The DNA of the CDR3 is TGTGCCAGCAGTGACTCGGGATGGACAGTTGAGCAGTTCTTC.

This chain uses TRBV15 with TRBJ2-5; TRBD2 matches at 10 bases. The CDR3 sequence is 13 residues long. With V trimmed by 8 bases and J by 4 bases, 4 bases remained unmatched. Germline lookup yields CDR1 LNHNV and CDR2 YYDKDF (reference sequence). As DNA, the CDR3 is TGTGCCACCCGGCCTAGCGGGAGAGAGACCCAGTACTTC. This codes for CATRPSGRETQYF.

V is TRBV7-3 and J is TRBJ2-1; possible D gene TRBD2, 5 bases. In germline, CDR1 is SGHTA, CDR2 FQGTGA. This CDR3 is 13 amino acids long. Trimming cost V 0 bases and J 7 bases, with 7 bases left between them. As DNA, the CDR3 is TGTGCCAGCAGCTTAACTAGGGAGAATGAGCAGTTCTTC. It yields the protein CASSLTRENEQFF. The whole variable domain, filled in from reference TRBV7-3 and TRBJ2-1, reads GAGVSQTPSNKVTEKGKYVELRCDPISGHTALYWYRQSLGQGPEFLIYFQGTGAADDSGLPNDRFFAVRPEGSVSTLKIQRTERGDSAVYLCASSLTRENEQFFGPGTRLTVL.

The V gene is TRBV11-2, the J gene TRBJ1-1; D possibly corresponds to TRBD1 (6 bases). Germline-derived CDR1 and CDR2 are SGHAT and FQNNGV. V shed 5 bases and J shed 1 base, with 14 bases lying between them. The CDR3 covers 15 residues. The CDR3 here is CASSEMGQKNTEAFF. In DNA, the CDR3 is TGTGCCAGCAGCGAGATGGGACAAAAGAACACTGAAGCTTTCTTT.

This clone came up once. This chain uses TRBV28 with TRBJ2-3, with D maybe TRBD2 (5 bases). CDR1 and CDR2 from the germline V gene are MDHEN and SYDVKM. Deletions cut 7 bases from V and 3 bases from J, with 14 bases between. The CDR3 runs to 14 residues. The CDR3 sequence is CASKVSARTDTQYF. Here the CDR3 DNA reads TGTGCCAGCAAAGTTAGCGCGAGGACAGATACGCAGTATTTT.

The CDR3 region is CASSRGTNTEAFF. In DNA form, the CDR3 reads TGTGCCAGCAGCCGGGGGACGAACACTGAAGCTTTCTTT. This sequence joins TRBV11-3 and TRBJ1-1; the D gene is possibly TRBD1 (5 bases). The CDR3 length is 13 residues. V shed 5 bases and J shed 1 base, with 8 bases lying between them. Germline CDR1 reads SGHNT; CDR2 reads YENEEA.

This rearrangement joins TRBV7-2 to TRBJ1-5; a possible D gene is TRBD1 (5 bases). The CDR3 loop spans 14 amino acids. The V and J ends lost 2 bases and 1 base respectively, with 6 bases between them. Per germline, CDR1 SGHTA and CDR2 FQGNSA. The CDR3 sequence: CASSLRGSNQPQHF. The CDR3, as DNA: TGTGCCAGCAGCTTAAGGGGAAGCAATCAGCCCCAGCATTTT.

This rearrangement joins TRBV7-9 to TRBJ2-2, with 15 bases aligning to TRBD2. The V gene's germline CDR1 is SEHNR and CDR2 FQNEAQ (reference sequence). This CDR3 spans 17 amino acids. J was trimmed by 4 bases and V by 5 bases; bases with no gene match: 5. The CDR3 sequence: CASSGLAGGPFTGELFF. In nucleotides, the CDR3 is TGTGCCAGCAGCGGACTAGCGGGAGGGCCTTTCACCGGGGAGCTGTTTTTT.

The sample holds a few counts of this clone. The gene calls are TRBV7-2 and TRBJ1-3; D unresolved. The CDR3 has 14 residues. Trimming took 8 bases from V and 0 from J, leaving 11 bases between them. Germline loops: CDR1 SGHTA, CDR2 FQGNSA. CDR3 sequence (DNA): TGTGCCAGCTACACAATCAACTCTGGAAACACCATATATTTT. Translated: CASYTINSGNTIYF.

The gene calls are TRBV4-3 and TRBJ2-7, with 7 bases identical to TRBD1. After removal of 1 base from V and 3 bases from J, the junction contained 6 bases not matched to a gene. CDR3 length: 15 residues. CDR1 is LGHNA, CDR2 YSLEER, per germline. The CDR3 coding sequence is TGCGCCAGCAGCCAAGGTAGGGACAGATACTACGAGCAGTACTTC. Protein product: CASSQGRDRYYEQYF.

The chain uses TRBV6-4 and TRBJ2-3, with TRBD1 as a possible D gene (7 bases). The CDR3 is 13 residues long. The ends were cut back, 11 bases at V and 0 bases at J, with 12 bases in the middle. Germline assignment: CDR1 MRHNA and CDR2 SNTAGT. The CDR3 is CARGDSSTDTQYF. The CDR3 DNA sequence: TGTGCCCGCGGGGACAGCAGCACAGATACGCAGTATTTT.

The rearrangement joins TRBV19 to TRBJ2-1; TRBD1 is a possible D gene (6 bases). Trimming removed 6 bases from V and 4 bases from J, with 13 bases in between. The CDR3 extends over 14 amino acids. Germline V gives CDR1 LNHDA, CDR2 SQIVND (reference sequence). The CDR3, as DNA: TGTGCCAGTAGCGAATTAGGGGGATACAATGAGCAGTTCTTC. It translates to CASSELGGYNEQFF.

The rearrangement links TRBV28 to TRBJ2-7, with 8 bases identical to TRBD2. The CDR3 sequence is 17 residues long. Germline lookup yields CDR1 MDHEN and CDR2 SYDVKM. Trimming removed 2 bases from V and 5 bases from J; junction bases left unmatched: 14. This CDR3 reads CASSLIGLAKEGDEQYF. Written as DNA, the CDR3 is TGTGCCAGCAGTTTAATTGGACTAGCAAAAGAGGGCGACGAGCAGTACTTC.

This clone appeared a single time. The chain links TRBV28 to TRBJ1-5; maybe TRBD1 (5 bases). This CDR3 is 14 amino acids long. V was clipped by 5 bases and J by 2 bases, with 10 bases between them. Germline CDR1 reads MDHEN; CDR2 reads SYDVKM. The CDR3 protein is CASSAGMGNQPQHF. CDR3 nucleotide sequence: TGTGCCAGCAGTGCAGGGATGGGCAATCAGCCCCAGCATTTT.

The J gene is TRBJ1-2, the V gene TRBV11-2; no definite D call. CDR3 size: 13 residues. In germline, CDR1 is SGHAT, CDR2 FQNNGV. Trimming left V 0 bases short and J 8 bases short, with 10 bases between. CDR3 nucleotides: TGTGCCAGCAGCTTAGAGGTAGAGCGGGGCTACACCTTC. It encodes CASSLEVERGYTF.

The CDR3 bases are TGTGCCAGCAGTTACTCAGAGCGGAGCGGCAATGAGCAGTTCTTC. It encodes CASSYSERSGNEQFF. The chain couples TRBV6-6 to TRBJ2-1; tentatively, D is TRBD2 (5 bases). The CDR3 is 15 residues long. Trimming took 0 bases from V and 6 from J, leaving 12 bases between them. The germline V gene has CDR1 MNHNY and CDR2 SVGAGI (reference sequence).

Here the CDR3 DNA reads TGTGCCAGCAGCTCTGGGCCTTCGAACACCGGGGAGCTGTTTTTT. Translated: CASSSGPSNTGELFF. The V and J genes are TRBV13 and TRBJ2-2; D uncertain. The CDR3 spans 15 residues. With 4 bases removed from V and 0 bases from J, the gap between germline ends came to 9 bases. From germline, CDR1 is PRHDT and CDR2 FYEKMQ (reference sequence).

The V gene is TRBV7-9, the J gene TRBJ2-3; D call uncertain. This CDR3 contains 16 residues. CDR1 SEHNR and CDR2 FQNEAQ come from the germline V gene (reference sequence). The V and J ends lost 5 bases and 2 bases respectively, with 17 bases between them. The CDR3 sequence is CASSLSRRSHTDTQYF. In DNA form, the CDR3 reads TGTGCCAGCAGCCTCTCTAGAAGATCGCACACAGATACGCAGTATTTT.

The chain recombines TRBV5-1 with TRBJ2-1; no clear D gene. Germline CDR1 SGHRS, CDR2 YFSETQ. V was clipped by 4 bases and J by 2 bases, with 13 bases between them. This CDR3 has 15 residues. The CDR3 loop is CASSHDFVAYNEQFF. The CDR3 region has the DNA TGCGCCAGCAGCCACGACTTTGTTGCCTACAATGAGCAGTTCTTC. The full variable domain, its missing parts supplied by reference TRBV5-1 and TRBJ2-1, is KAGVTQTPRYLIKTRGQQVTLSCSPISGHRSVSWYQQTPGQGLQFLFEYFSETQRNKGNFPGRFSGRQFSNSRSEMNVSTLELGDSALYLCASSHDFVAYNEQFFGPGTRLTVL.

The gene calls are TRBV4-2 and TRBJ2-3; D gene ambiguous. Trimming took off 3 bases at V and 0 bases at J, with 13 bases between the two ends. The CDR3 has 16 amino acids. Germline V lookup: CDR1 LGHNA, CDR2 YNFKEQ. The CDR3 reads CASSQRQASSTDTQYF. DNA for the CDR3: TGTGCCAGCAGCCAGCGCCAGGCGTCCAGCACAGATACGCAGTATTTT.

As DNA, the CDR3 is TGCAGCGTTGAAGATAACGAGGGAGGACCAACCCGATTCTCCTACAATGAGCAGTTCTTC. Protein sequence: CSVEDNEGGPTRFSYNEQFF. V usage is TRBV29-1 and J usage is TRBJ2-1; tentative D call: TRBD2 (6 bases). The CDR3 spans 20 residues. V shed 0 bases and J shed 0 bases, with 24 bases lying between them. Germline CDR1 is SQVTM and CDR2 is ANQGSEA.

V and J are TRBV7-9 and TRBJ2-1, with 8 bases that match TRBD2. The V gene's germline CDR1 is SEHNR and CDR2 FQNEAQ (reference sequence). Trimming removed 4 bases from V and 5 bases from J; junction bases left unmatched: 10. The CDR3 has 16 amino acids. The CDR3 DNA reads TGTGCCAGCAGCTCCCCGGGACTAGTTGTAGACAATGAGCAGTTCTTC. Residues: CASSSPGLVVDNEQFF. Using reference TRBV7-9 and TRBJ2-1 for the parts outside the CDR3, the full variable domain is DTGVSQNPRHKITKRGQNVTFRCDPISEHNRLYWYRQTLGQGPEFLTYFQNEAQLEKSRLLSDRFSAERPKGSFSTLEIQRTEQGDSAMYLCASSSPGLVVDNEQFFGPGTRLTVL.

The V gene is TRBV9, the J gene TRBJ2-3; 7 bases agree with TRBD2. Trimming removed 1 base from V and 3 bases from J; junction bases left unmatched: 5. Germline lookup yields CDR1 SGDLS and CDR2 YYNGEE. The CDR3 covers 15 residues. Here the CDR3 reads CASSVSSGITDTQYF. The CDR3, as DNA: TGTGCCAGCAGCGTATCCAGCGGGATTACAGATACGCAGTATTTT. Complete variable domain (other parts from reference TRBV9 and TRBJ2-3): DSGVTQTPKHLITATGQRVTLRCSPRSGDLSVYWYQQSLDQGLQFLIQYYNGEERAKGNILERFSAQQFPDLHSELNLSSLELGDSALYFCASSVSSGITDTQYFGPGTRLTVL.

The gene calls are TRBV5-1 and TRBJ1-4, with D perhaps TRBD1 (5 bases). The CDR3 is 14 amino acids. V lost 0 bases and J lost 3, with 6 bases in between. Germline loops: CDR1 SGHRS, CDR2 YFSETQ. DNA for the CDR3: TGCGCCAGCAGCTTGGAAGGGGCTAATGAAAAACTGTTTTTT. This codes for CASSLEGANEKLFF.

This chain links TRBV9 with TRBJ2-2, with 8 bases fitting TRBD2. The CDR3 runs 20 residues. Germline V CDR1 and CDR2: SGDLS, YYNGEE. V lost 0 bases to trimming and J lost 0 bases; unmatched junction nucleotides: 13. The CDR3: CASSVVSSGSPLPNTGELFF. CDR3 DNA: TGTGCCAGCAGCGTAGTATCCAGCGGGAGTCCCCTACCGAACACCGGGGAGCTGTTTTTT.

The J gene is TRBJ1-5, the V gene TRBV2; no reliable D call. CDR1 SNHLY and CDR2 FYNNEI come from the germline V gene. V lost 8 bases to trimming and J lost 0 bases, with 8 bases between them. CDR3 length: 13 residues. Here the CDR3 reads CASGQDSNQPQHF. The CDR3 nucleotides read TGTGCCAGCGGCCAGGATAGCAATCAGCCCCAGCATTTT. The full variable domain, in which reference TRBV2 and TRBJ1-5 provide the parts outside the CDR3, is EPEVTQTPSHQVTQMGQEVILRCVPISNHLYFYWYRQILGQKVEFLVSFYNNEISEKSEIFDDQFSVERPDGSNFTLKIRSTKLEDSAMYFCASGQDSNQPQHFGDGTRLSIL.